These 10 T cell receptor beta chains originate from one sample sequenced in a study of T cell clonality in common variable immunodeficiency. Assay: immunoSEQ multiplex PCR; the TCRdb copy retains only in-frame clones and omits some. Observed in the sample are about 52,000 clones, none of them singletons. The sample comprised peripheral blood mononuclear cells. The receptors come from a person aged 18 to 70 in good health.

This clone was counted at least ten times. The CDR3 end is not reached by the read, which stops 3 residues before it; the germline J gene fills it in. This rearrangement joins TRBV18 to TRBJ1-3; a possible D gene is TRBD1 (6 bases). The CDR3 loop spans 15 amino acids. Between the trimmed V and J ends, which lost 5 bases and 0 bases, there was a span of 11 bases. CDR1 and CDR2 (germline): KGHSH, LQKENI. CDR3 region: CASSANRDSGNTIYF. The covered CDR3 bases are TGTGCCAGCTCAGCTAACAGGGACTCTGGAAACACC.

This clone was counted at least ten times. The CDR3 end is not reached by the read, which stops 3 residues before it; the germline J gene fills it in. This chain joins TRBV10-3 and TRBJ2-3; 7 bases map to TRBD2. The CDR3 runs to 14 residues. Trimming at V came to 2 bases and at J to 5 bases, leaving 4 bases not matched to a gene. The germline V gene has CDR1 ENHRY and CDR2 SYGVKD. This CDR3 reads CAISERGVRDTQYF. The CDR3 bases that were read are TGTGCCATCAGTGAGCGGGGGGTTAGAGATACG.

This clone showed up just a few times. CDR3 bases read: TGTGCCAGTAGTCCGACAGTAGTAACTAATGAAAAG. Translating it yields CASSPTVVTNEK. The CDR3 in its entirety is CASSPTVVTNEKLFF. The chain combines TRBV19 with TRBJ2-2, with a weak D call TRBD1 (5 bases). The read terminates 3 residues before the CDR3 end, so the remaining end is supplied by the germline J gene. Germline values: CDR1 LNHDA, CDR2 SQIVND (reference sequence). This CDR3 spans 15 amino acids.

This clone was seen many times. The read ends 3 residues before the CDR3 terminus; that terminus is restored from the germline J gene. Other DNA sequences in this specimen translate into the identical CDR3. The chain carries TRBV18 and TRBJ1-4, with D possibly being TRBD1 (6 bases). Deletions cut 3 bases from V and 5 bases from J, with 10 bases between. The CDR3 has 14 residues. Germline assignment: CDR1 KGHSH and CDR2 LQKENI. Here the CDR3 reads CASSPGQGNEKLFF. The covered CDR3 bases are TGTGCCAGCTCACCGGGTCAGGGGAATGAAAAA.

This clone was seen many times. The observed sequence ends 3 residues before the CDR3 terminus, with the missing tail filled in from the germline J gene. The J gene is TRBJ2-2, the V gene TRBV19; D not resolved. The CDR3 is made up of 15 amino acids. The germline V gene has CDR1 LNHDA and CDR2 SQIVND (reference sequence). Trimming took 0 bases from V and 1 from J, leaving 6 bases between them. The sequenced part of the CDR3 DNA is TGTGCCAGTAGTATAGAGCCAGTGAACACCGGGGAG. Translated: CASSIEPVNTGE. The whole CDR3 reads CASSIEPVNTGELFF.

This clone appeared many times. The CDR3 end lies 3 residues beyond the end of the read and is filled in from the germline J gene. V is TRBV6-2 or TRBV6-3 and J is TRBJ1-2, with D possibly TRBD1 on 5 matching bases. Trimming cost V 5 bases and J 4 bases, with 14 bases left between them. Germline values: CDR1 MNHEY, CDR2 SVGEGT. The CDR3 totals 14 residues. The sequenced part of the CDR3 DNA is TGTGCCAGCAGTGCCAGGGTTGGGAGCTATGGC. It encodes CASSARVGSYG. The full CDR3 protein is CASSARVGSYGYTF.

The sample holds many counts of this clone. The CDR3 end falls 3 residues outside the read, so it is completed with the germline J gene. This sample includes further DNA sequences coding for the same CDR3. The chain carries TRBV20-1 and TRBJ2-2; TRBD1 agrees at 8 bases. The CDR3 sequence is 15 residues long. J gave up 1 base and V 3 bases, and 4 bases lay outside the gene matches. Germline assignment: CDR1 DFQATT and CDR2 SNEGSKA (reference sequence). This chain's CDR3 is CSARPGTGNTGELFF. Partial CDR3 DNA: TGCAGTGCTAGGCCCGGGACAGGGAACACCGGGGAG.

This clone was detected ten times or more. Coverage ceases 3 residues before the CDR3 finishes, and the germline J gene fills in the end. The rearrangement joins TRBV5-1 to TRBJ1-4; D might be TRBD1 (6 bases). This CDR3 has 14 amino acids. Looked up from germline, CDR1 is SGHRS and CDR2 is YFSETQ. The V gene lost 5 bases and the J gene lost 6 bases, with 14 bases spanning the gap. The CDR3 bases that were read are TGCGCCAGCAGTCTCGGACAGCCACATGAAAAA. It encodes CASSLGQPHEK. The whole CDR3 protein reads CASSLGQPHEKLFF. Complete variable domain (other parts from reference TRBV5-1 and TRBJ1-4): KAGVTQTPRYLIKTRGQQVTLSCSPISGHRSVSWYQQTPGQGLQFLFEYFSETQRNKGNFPGRFSGRQFSNSRSEMNVSTLELGDSALYLCASSLGQPHEKLFFGSGTQLSVL.

This clone was seen many times. The sequenced fragment ends 3 residues before the CDR3 boundary, so the rest is inferred from the germline J gene. The chain is built from TRBV2 and TRBJ1-2; D gene ambiguous. This CDR3 is 14 amino acids long. The V gene lost 1 base and the J gene lost 4 bases, with 10 bases spanning the gap. Germline V gene sequence: CDR1 SNHLY, CDR2 FYNNEI. The DNA read from the CDR3 is TGTGCCAGCAGTGAAGGGATTGCGGTCTATGGC. This translates into CASSEGIAVYG. The entire CDR3 reads CASSEGIAVYGYTF.

At least ten counts were recorded for this clone. The read ends 3 residues early relative to the CDR3; the germline J gene fills the gap. V is TRBV5-1 and J is TRBJ2-7; D possibly uses TRBD1 or TRBD2 (5 bases each). V was shortened by 4 bases and J by 0 bases, with 14 bases between the two germline ends. The germline V gene has CDR1 SGHRS and CDR2 YFSETQ. CDR3 length: 15 residues. The sequenced CDR3 bases are TGCGCCAGCAGCCAAGGGCAGGGAGTCTCCTACGAG. Encoded protein: CASSQGQGVSYE. The CDR3 in full is CASSQGQGVSYEQYF.